The 5 T cell receptor beta chains below were found in one sample sequenced in a study of T-cell memory formation after mild COVID-19. TCRdb reprocessed the 5' RACE reads with MiXCR, giving one entry per CDR3 protein. The repertoire holds fewer than 150,000 distinct CDR3 sequences, with more than 13% as singletons. What was sequenced was PBMCs or a T cell subset sorted from them (not recorded which). The receptors shown here come from an adult woman who had mild COVID-19 (a few samples of this study predate the infection). Cell type and time point are not known.

In this sample, this clonotype turned up a few times. V and J are TRBV5-6 and TRBJ2-3; D is perhaps TRBD1 (6 bases). Deletions cut 2 bases from V and 4 bases from J, with 14 bases between. Germline V gene data show CDR1 as SGHDT and CDR2 as YYEEEE. CDR3 length: 15 amino acids. The CDR3 bases are TGTGCCAGCAGCTTCGGCAGGGGATCATCAGATACGCAGTATTTT. The encoded protein is CASSFGRGSSDTQYF.

The chain uses TRBV29-1 and TRBJ1-1, with 7 bases fitting TRBD1. J was trimmed by 2 bases and V by 7 bases; bases with no gene match: 10. The V gene's germline CDR1 is SQVTM and CDR2 ANQGSEA. The CDR3 sequence is 14 residues long. The CDR3 DNA is TGCAGCGCTCGACCCGGGACAGCAAACACTGAAGCTTTCTTT. Its translation is CSARPGTANTEAFF.

This clonotype came up many times. V is TRBV21-1 and J is TRBJ2-7; the D segment call TRBD1 is taken from the table without a DNA check. TRBV21-1 is shown as a pseudogene. The CDR3 runs to 13 residues. CDR3 sequence: CASGQGITYEQYF. For the CDR3, the DNA is TGTGCCAGCGGACAGGGAATCACCTACGAGCAGTACTTC.

Here the CDR3 reads CASSPQDRTNTGELFF. In nucleotides, the CDR3 is TGTGCCAGCAGCCCCCAAGATAGGACGAACACCGGGGAGCTGTTTTTT. The chain is built from TRBV7-2 and TRBJ2-2; D is unresolved. CDR1 is SGHTA, CDR2 FQGNSA, per germline. V dropped 5 bases and J dropped 0 bases, with 13 bases sitting between them. This CDR3 has 16 residues.

The genes are TRBV19 and TRBJ2-7; TRBD1 matches at 9 bases. Per germline, CDR1 LNHDA and CDR2 SQIVND (reference sequence). The V and J ends lost 3 bases and 6 bases, in that order; junction bases with no gene match: 3. The CDR3 contains 13 residues. The CDR3 is CASSMRTGVEQYF. As DNA, the CDR3 is TGTGCCAGTAGTATGAGGACAGGGGTCGAGCAGTACTTC.